Below, 25 T cell receptor beta chains from the same sample are listed, as sequenced in a study of shared clonotypes between healthy human individuals. CD45RO-negative CD8 cells positively selected for CCR7 made up the naive population, which excluded terminally differentiated effector memory CD45RA+ cells. The assay was immunoSEQ multiplex PCR, and TCRdb's table has in-frame clones only and misses some. The sample contains about 2 million clones, about 95% of which appear only once. The specimen sequenced was naive CD8+ T cells sorted from blood. These receptors were obtained from a young man in good health.

The gene calls are TRBV7-9 and TRBJ2-5; 11 bases are a match to TRBD1. The CDR3 runs to 16 residues. V shed 3 bases, J shed 4 bases, and the junction held 7 bases outside the gene matches. The V gene's germline CDR1 is SEHNR and CDR2 FQNEAQ (reference sequence). The CDR3 nucleotides are TGTGCCAGCAGCTTCCACTGGACAGGGGGCGTAGAGACCCAGTACTTC. This translates into CASSFHWTGGVETQYF.

As concerns this clone: In the same sample, other DNA sequences code for this CDR3. The chain carries TRBV27 and TRBJ2-2, with no clear D. The germline V gene encodes CDR1 MNHEY and CDR2 SMNVEV (reference sequence). CDR3 length: 12 residues. V lost 5 bases, J lost 3 bases, and 4 bases lay in between. DNA for the CDR3: TGTGCCAGCAGTCCCTACACCGGGGAGCTGTTTTTT. It yields the protein CASSPYTGELFF.

The chain couples TRBV28 to TRBJ2-5, with D maybe TRBD2 (6 bases). The V end was cut by 5 bases, the J end by 5 bases, with 15 bases between. The CDR3 spans 14 residues. Germline assignment: CDR1 MDHEN and CDR2 SYDVKM. CDR3 region: CASSLRDFGETQYF. In nucleotides, the CDR3 is TGTGCCAGCAGTCTCCGGGACTTCGGGGAGACCCAGTACTTC.

This chain connects TRBV29-1 to TRBJ2-3, with D possibly matching TRBD1 (5 bases). The CDR3 loop spans 14 amino acids. The V and J ends lost 0 bases and 5 bases respectively, with 12 bases between them. Germline V gene data show CDR1 as SQVTM and CDR2 as ANQGSEA. The CDR3 here is CSVEDLTELDTQYF. The CDR3 nucleotides are TGCAGCGTTGAAGATCTGACAGAACTAGATACGCAGTATTTT.

The CDR3 nucleotides read TGTGCCAGCAGCGACCCACAGGGCCCCTCTGGAAACACCATATATTTT. It yields the protein CASSDPQGPSGNTIYF. The J gene is TRBJ1-3, the V gene TRBV2, with D possibly TRBD1 on 6 matching bases. V shed 6 bases and J shed 0 bases, with 15 bases lying between them. Per germline, CDR1 SNHLY and CDR2 FYNNEI. There are 16 residues in the CDR3.

The J gene is TRBJ2-2, the V gene TRBV6-5; 11 bases are shared with TRBD2. There are 14 residues in the CDR3. Germline values: CDR1 MNHEY, CDR2 SVGAGI. V was pared by 8 bases and J by 3 bases, with 2 bases of the junction left unmatched. CDR3 in amino acids: CASGTSGYTGELFF. CDR3 nucleotides: TGTGCCAGCGGGACTAGCGGATACACCGGGGAGCTGTTTTTT.

Only one count was recorded for this clone. The rearrangement links TRBV16 to TRBJ2-7, with a tentative D call TRBD2 (5 bases). Germline-derived CDR1 and CDR2 are KGHSY and FQNENV. The CDR3 runs to 13 residues. V was trimmed by 0 bases and J by 5 bases, leaving 8 bases between them. CDR3 sequence (DNA): TGTGCCAGCAGCCAATCAGAGGGCCACGAGCAGTACTTC. Protein product: CASSQSEGHEQYF.

V gene TRBV30 combines with J gene TRBJ2-3; 9 bases line up with TRBD2. The CDR3 contains 16 residues. V shed 4 bases and J 4 bases; nucleotides not matched to a gene: 12. Germline loops: CDR1 GTSNPN, CDR2 SVGIG (reference sequence). CDR3 region: CAWIPGAGGPPDTQYF. Here the CDR3 DNA reads TGTGCCTGGATCCCGGGAGCGGGGGGCCCCCCAGATACGCAGTATTTT.

The rearrangement joins TRBV5-4 to TRBJ2-7; D possibly corresponds to TRBD1 (5 bases). Trimming stripped 2 bases from V and 0 bases from J, with 12 bases between. Germline CDR1 and CDR2: SGHNT and YYREEE (reference sequence). The CDR3 consists of 15 residues. The CDR3 protein is CASSFDRTGSYEQYF. The CDR3 nucleotides are TGTGCCAGCAGCTTCGACCGTACAGGCTCCTACGAGCAGTACTTC.

CDR3 amino acids: CASRARIYNEQFF. The CDR3 DNA follows: TGTGCGAGCCGGGCGCGAATTTACAATGAGCAGTTCTTC. The chain employs TRBV12-2 and TRBJ2-1. TRBV12-2 is termed a pseudogene. CDR3 size: 13 residues.

J is TRBJ1-3 and V is TRBV7-8; a weak D match, TRBD1 (6 bases). The CDR3 runs to 15 residues. The V end lost 7 bases, the J end lost 0 bases, and 13 bases lay between the germline ends. CDR1 and CDR2 (germline): SGHVS, FQNEAQ. CDR3 in amino acids: CASTNDRTSGNTIYF. CDR3 sequence (DNA): TGTGCCAGCACCAACGACAGGACCTCTGGAAACACCATATATTTT.

V is TRBV11-2 and J is TRBJ1-1; a possible D gene is TRBD1 (6 bases). This CDR3 contains 16 residues. Germline CDR1 is SGHAT and CDR2 is FQNNGV. Trimming removed 1 base at V and 3 bases at J, with 15 bases between. The CDR3 protein is CASSLGAGVYDTEAFF. The CDR3 DNA is TGTGCCAGCAGCTTAGGGGCAGGGGTGTACGACACTGAAGCTTTCTTT.

This rearrangement joins TRBV29-1 to TRBJ1-2; D is undetermined. Trimming stripped 3 bases from V and 6 bases from J, with 11 bases between. Germline loops: CDR1 SQVTM, CDR2 ANQGSEA. This CDR3 is 12 amino acids long. CDR3 residues: CSVEGRANGYTF. The DNA of the CDR3 is TGCAGCGTTGAGGGGAGAGCAAATGGCTACACCTTC.

The rearrangement joins TRBV6-5 to TRBJ2-7; 8 nucleotides line up with TRBD1. The CDR3 extends over 15 amino acids. Losses at the gene ends were 6 bases for V and 4 bases for J; bases not matched to a gene: 11. CDR1 and CDR2 (germline): MNHEY, SVGAGI. This chain's CDR3 is CASSPRTGQTYEQYF. The DNA for the CDR3 is TGTGCCAGCAGCCCTCGGACAGGGCAGACTTACGAGCAGTACTTC.

Note on this clone: Other nucleotide sequences in the sample specify the same CDR3. The chain is built from TRBV4-1 and TRBJ1-2; D is perhaps TRBD1 (5 bases). The CDR3 spans 13 residues. V shed 0 bases and J shed 4 bases, with 6 bases lying between them. The germline V gene encodes CDR1 MGHRA and CDR2 YSYEKL. The CDR3 bases are TGCGCCAGCAGCCAAGAAAGGGGCTATGGCTACACCTTC. It translates to CASSQERGYGYTF.

This sequence joins TRBV19 and TRBJ2-7; no definite D call. V was pared by 1 base and J by 3 bases, with 7 bases between. The CDR3 totals 13 residues. Germline V gene data show CDR1 as LNHDA and CDR2 as SQIVND (reference sequence). DNA of the CDR3: TGTGCCAGTAGTATAGGGATTCTCTACGAGCAGTACTTC. The encoded protein is CASSIGILYEQYF.

This sequence joins TRBV28 and TRBJ2-3; the D gene is possibly TRBD2 (6 bases). This CDR3 contains 17 residues. Trimming removed 6 bases from V and 2 bases from J, with 21 bases in between. Germline CDR1 is MDHEN and CDR2 is SYDVKM. The CDR3: CASSWVGRGGLTDTQYF. The CDR3 DNA is TGTGCCAGCAGCTGGGTTGGGCGGGGCGGTCTCACAGATACGCAGTATTTT.

The CDR3 reads CASSLHSNQPQHF. The CDR3 nucleotides are TGTGCCAGCAGCCTACATAGCAATCAGCCCCAGCATTTT. The rearrangement joins TRBV7-2 to TRBJ1-5; D uncertain. The CDR3 length is 13 residues. CDR1 and CDR2 (germline): SGHTA, FQGNSA. The V end was cut by 5 bases, the J end by 0 bases, with 5 bases between. Complete variable domain (other parts from reference TRBV7-2 and TRBJ1-5): GAGVSQSPSNKVTEKGKDVELRCDPISGHTALYWYRQSLGQGLEFLIYFQGNSAPDKSGLPSDRFSAERTGGSVSTLTIQRTQQEDSAVYLCASSLHSNQPQHFGDGTRLSIL.

The chain carries TRBV9 and TRBJ2-2; D remains unclear. The germline V and J ends were trimmed by 4 bases and 7 bases, with 11 bases remaining between them. The CDR3 sequence is 13 residues long. Germline values: CDR1 SGDLS, CDR2 YYNGEE. CDR3 sequence (DNA): TGTGCCAGCAGCACGTATGGTGTCGGGGAGCTGTTTTTT. Its protein is CASSTYGVGELFF.

The rearrangement joins TRBV19 to TRBJ1-2, with D perhaps TRBD1 (6 bases). This CDR3 has 12 residues. The germline V gene encodes CDR1 LNHDA and CDR2 SQIVND (reference sequence). Trimming left V 6 bases short and J 8 bases short, with 13 bases between. The CDR3 DNA is TGTGCCAGTAGAACATACAGGGAAGGCTACACCTTC. Amino acid sequence: CASRTYREGYTF.

The chain has TRBV28 and TRBJ2-5, with D perhaps matching TRBD1 or TRBD2 (5 bases each). The V gene's germline CDR1 is MDHEN and CDR2 SYDVKM. The CDR3 is made up of 16 amino acids. With 3 bases removed from V and 2 bases from J, the gap between germline ends came to 16 bases. The CDR3 region has the DNA TGTGCCAGCAGTTTCGAGGGGACGATGGGTCAAGAGACCCAGTACTTC. It specifies CASSFEGTMGQETQYF.

The chain couples TRBV19 to TRBJ2-1; 8 bases map to TRBD2. The CDR3 covers 16 residues. After removal of 5 bases from V and 4 bases from J, the junction contained 10 bases not matched to a gene. Germline V gene data show CDR1 as LNHDA and CDR2 as SQIVND (reference sequence). For the CDR3, the DNA is TGTGCCAGTAGTGTCCTAGCGGGTACCCTTTACAATGAGCAGTTCTTC. Translation gives CASSVLAGTLYNEQFF. Together with reference TRBV19 and TRBJ2-1, the CDR3 gives the full variable domain: DGGITQSPKYLFRKEGQNVTLSCEQNLNHDAMYWYRQDPGQGLRLIYYSQIVNDFQKGDIAEGYSVSREKKESFPLTVTSAQKNPTAFYLCASSVLAGTLYNEQFFGPGTRLTVL.

CDR3: CASSQVYGGQGEQYF. CDR3 nucleotide sequence: TGCGCCAGCAGCCAAGTATATGGGGGCCAGGGCGAGCAGTACTTC. The V gene is TRBV4-1, the J gene TRBJ2-5, with D maybe TRBD1 (6 bases). Gene TRBJ2-7 matches the end of the DNA better, so the J call may be wrong. Germline values: CDR1 MGHRA, CDR2 YSYEKL. The CDR3 consists of 15 residues.

A word on this clone: At one of its ends the junction is not consistent with the germline gene, which may arise from a read error. This sample includes further DNA sequences coding for the same CDR3. V and J are TRBV30 and TRBJ1-1; no clear D gene. The germline gives CDR1 GTSNPN, CDR2 SVGIG (reference sequence). The CDR3 extends over 13 amino acids. The CDR3 sequence: CAWSVTQNTEAFF. CDR3 bases: TGTGCCTGGAGTGTAACTCAGAACACTGAGGCTTTCTTT. The full variable domain, its missing parts supplied by reference TRBV30 and TRBJ1-1, is SQTIHQWPATLVQPVGSPLSLECTVEGTSNPNLYWYRQAAGRGLQLLFYSVGIGQISSEVPQNLSASRPQDRQFILSSKKLLLSDSGFYLCAWSVTQNTEAFFGQGTRLTVV.

The V and J genes are TRBV15 and TRBJ1-1; D is uncertain. V was clipped by 5 bases and J by 0 bases, with 7 bases between them. Per the germline V gene, CDR1 is LNHNV and CDR2 is YYDKDF (reference sequence). The CDR3 is made up of 13 amino acids. The CDR3 sequence is CATSPTMNTEAFF. The CDR3 DNA is TGTGCCACCAGCCCAACAATGAACACTGAAGCTTTCTTT.